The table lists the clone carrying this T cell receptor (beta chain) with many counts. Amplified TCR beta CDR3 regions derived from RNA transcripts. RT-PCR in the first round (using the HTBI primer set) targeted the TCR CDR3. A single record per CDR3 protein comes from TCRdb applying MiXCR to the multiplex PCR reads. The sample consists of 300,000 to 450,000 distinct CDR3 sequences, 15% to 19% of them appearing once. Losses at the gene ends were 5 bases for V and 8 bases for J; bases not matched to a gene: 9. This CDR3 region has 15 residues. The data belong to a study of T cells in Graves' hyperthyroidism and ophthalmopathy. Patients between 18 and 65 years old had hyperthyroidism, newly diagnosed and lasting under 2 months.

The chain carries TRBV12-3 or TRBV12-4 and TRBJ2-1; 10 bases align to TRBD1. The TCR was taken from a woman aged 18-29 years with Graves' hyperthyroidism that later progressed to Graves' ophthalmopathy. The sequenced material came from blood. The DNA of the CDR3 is TGTGCCAGCAGTGAGGACAGGGGGTTGTTCGATGAGCAGTTCTTC. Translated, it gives CASSEDRGLFDEQFF.